This TCR beta chain was recorded in a study of technical replicates of blood from a few donors. This clone was detected once. V was cut by 4 bases and J by 2 bases, with 9 bases left in between. CDR3 size: 14 residues. From germline, CDR1 is SGHVS and CDR2 FNYEAQ. Generated by immunoSEQ multiplex PCR, the TCRdb table keeps only in-frame clones and is missing some. The sample records 40,000 to 60,000 clones, roughly nine tenths being singletons. What was sequenced was PBMCs. The rearrangement uses TRBV7-6 and TRBJ1-5; possible D gene TRBD1, 5 bases. The receptor comes from a human donor in good health. Some clones in this sample may be carry-over from other donors' samples. Here the CDR3 reads CASSSGLGNQPQHF. The CDR3 DNA is TGTGCCAGCAGCTCGGGACTTGGCAATCAGCCCCAGCATTTT.